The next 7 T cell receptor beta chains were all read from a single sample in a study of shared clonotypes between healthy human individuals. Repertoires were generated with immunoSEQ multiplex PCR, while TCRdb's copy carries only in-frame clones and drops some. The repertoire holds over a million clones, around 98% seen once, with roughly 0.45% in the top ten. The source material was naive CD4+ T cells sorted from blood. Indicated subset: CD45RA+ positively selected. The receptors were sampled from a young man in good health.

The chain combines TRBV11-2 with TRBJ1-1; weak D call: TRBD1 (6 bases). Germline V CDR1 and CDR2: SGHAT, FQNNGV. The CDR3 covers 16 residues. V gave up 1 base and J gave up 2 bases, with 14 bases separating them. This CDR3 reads CASSLVGRGGNTEAFF. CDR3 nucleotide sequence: TGTGCCAGCAGCTTAGTAGGCAGGGGCGGTAACACTGAAGCTTTCTTT.

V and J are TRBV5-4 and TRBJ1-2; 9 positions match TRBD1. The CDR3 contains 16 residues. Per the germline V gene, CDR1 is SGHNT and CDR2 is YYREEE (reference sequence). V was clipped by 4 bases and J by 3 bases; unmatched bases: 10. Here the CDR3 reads CASSHVVRDRDYGYTF. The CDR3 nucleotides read TGTGCCAGCAGCCACGTCGTACGGGACAGGGACTATGGCTACACCTTC.

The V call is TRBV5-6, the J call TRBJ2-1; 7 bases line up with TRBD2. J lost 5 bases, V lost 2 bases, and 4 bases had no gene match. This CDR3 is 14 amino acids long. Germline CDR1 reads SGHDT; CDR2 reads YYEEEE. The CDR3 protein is CASSLAGTNNEQFF. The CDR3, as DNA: TGTGCCAGCAGCTTAGCGGGAACGAACAATGAGCAGTTCTTC.

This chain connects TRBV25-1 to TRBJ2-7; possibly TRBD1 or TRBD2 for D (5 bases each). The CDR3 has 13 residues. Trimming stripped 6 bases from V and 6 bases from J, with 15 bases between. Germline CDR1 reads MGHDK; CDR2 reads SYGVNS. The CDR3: CASRRDLHSEQYF. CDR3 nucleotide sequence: TGTGCCAGCAGAAGGGACCTCCACTCCGAGCAGTACTTC.

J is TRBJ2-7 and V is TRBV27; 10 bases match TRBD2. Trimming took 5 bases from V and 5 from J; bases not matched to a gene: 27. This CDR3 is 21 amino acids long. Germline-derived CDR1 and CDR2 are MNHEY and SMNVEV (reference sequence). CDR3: CASSLRATEVLAGAKRNEQYF. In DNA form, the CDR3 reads TGTGCCAGCAGTCTACGGGCCACAGAAGTCCTAGCGGGAGCGAAAAGAAACGAGCAGTACTTC.

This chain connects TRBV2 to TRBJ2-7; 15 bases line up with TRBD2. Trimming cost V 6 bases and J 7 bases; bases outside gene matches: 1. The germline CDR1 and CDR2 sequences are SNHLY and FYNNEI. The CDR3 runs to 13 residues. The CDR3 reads CASRGLAGGEQYF. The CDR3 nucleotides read TGTGCCAGCAGGGGACTAGCGGGAGGAGAGCAGTACTTC.

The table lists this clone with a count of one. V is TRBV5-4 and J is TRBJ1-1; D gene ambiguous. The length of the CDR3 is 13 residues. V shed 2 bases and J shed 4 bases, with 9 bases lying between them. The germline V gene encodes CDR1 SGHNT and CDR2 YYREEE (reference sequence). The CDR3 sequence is CASSLEVRTEAFF. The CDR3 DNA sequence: TGTGCCAGCAGCTTAGAGGTTCGCACTGAAGCTTTCTTT.